These T cell receptor beta chains were read from a single sample in a study of T cell responses to AZD1222 COVID-19 vaccine. Data came from immunoSEQ multiplex PCR; TCRdb stores just in-frame clones and leaves some out. The data hold roughly 150,000 clones, with about 90% observed a single time. The input for sequencing was peripheral blood, taken 28 days after the second AZD1222 dose. These receptors originate from an adult who received the AZD1222 COVID-19 vaccine. The CDR3 runs from the conserved cysteine through the conserved F or W. Each record gives: J gene, D gene, V gene, clone size, CDR3 protein, CDR3 DNA. A D gene is named only where the DNA matches it firmly. Clone size, where shown, is once, few, many, or a class for clones that have expanded.

J: TRBJ1-2; D: .; V: TRBV5-4; size: .; CDR3: CASSPGPLNYGYTF; DNA: TGTGCCAGCAGCCCGGGACCTTTAAACTATGGCTACACCTTC
J: TRBJ2-7; D: TRBD2; V: TRBV27; size: .; CDR3: CASSSTRGAYEQYF; DNA: TGTGCCAGCAGTTCAACGCGGGGGGCCTACGAGCAGTACTTC
J: TRBJ1-3; D: .; V: TRBV5-1; size: .; CDR3: CASSLGAGGNTIYF; DNA: TGCGCCAGCAGCTTGGGTGCCGGAGGGAACACCATATATTTT
J: TRBJ2-7; D: .; V: TRBV5-1; size: .; CDR3: CASSLGLPYEQYF; DNA: TGCGCCAGCAGCCTAGGTCTACCCTACGAGCAGTACTTC
J: TRBJ1-4; D: .; V: TRBV6-5; size: .; CDR3: CASSYGGNDEKLFF; DNA: TGTGCCAGCAGTTACGGGGGTAATGACGAAAAACTGTTTTTT
J: TRBJ1-5; D: .; V: TRBV27; size: .; CDR3: CASTRNREEAIAGQPQHF; DNA: TGTGCCAGCACCCGTAACAGGGAAGAAGCTATAGCTGGTCAGCCCCAGCATTTT
J: TRBJ2-3; D: .; V: TRBV5-1; size: .; CDR3: CASSTGTTDTQYF; DNA: TGCGCCAGCAGTACAGGGACGACAGATACGCAGTATTTT
J: TRBJ1-4; D: TRBD1; V: TRBV7-9; size: .; CDR3: CASTVDRGNEKLFF; DNA: TGTGCCAGCACCGTCGACAGGGGAAATGAAAAACTGTTTTTT
J: TRBJ1-3; D: .; V: TRBV13; size: .; CDR3: CASSLGLGKRAGNTIYF; DNA: TGTGCCAGCAGCTTAGGCCTGGGGAAAAGGGCTGGAAACACCATATATTTT
J: TRBJ1-4; D: .; V: TRBV2; size: .; CDR3: CASSRPASNEKLFF; DNA: TGTGCCAGCAGCCGACCGGCCAGTAATGAAAAACTGTTTTTT
J: TRBJ2-7; D: .; V: TRBV7-2; size: .; CDR3: CASSRGTKGLYEQYF; DNA: TGTGCCAGCAGCAGGGGCACCAAGGGTTTGTACGAGCAGTACTTC
J: TRBJ2-5; D: .; V: TRBV28; size: .; CDR3: CASSLVSLETQYF; DNA: TGTGCCAGCAGTTTAGTTAGCCTGGAGACCCAGTACTTC
J: TRBJ1-1; D: .; V: TRBV27; size: once; CDR3: CASSLSLGLVAFF; DNA: TGTGCCAGCAGTTTATCCTTGGGGTTAGTAGCTTTCTTT
J: TRBJ1-3; D: TRBD1; V: TRBV4-1; size: .; CDR3: CASSRQGDRDTIYF; DNA: TGCGCCAGCAGCCGCCAAGGGGACAGAGACACCATATATTTT
J: TRBJ1-1; D: TRBD1; V: TRBV2; size: .; CDR3: CASASRRTGSEAFF; DNA: TGTGCCAGCGCCTCGCGGAGGACAGGGTCTGAAGCTTTCTTT
J: TRBJ1-6; D: .; V: TRBV5-1; size: once; CDR3: CASSLEAGASPLHF; DNA: TGCGCCAGCAGCTTGGAGGCAGGGGCTTCACCCCTCCACTTT
J: TRBJ1-2; D: TRBD1; V: TRBV19; size: .; CDR3: CASSPTRGTGEGYTF; DNA: TGTGCCAGTAGCCCTACCCGCGGGACAGGGGAAGGCTACACCTTC
J: TRBJ1-2; D: .; V: TRBV15; size: .; CDR3: CARTAGAYGYTF; DNA: TGTGCCAGGACAGCGGGGGCTTATGGCTACACCTTC
J: TRBJ2-1; D: TRBD2; V: TRBV4-1; size: .; CDR3: CASSQDYRGLAGRNEQFF; DNA: TGCGCCAGCAGCCAAGATTACAGAGGACTAGCGGGGAGGAATGAGCAGTTCTTC
J: TRBJ1-2; D: TRBD1; V: TRBV5-5; size: .; CDR3: CASSSGTGGLGYTF; DNA: TGTGCCAGCAGCTCGGGGACAGGGGGTCTTGGCTACACCTTC
J: TRBJ1-4; D: .; V: TRBV12-3/TRBV12-4; size: .; CDR3: CASSFALNPKLFF; DNA: TGTGCCAGCAGTTTCGCCCTTAACCCAAAACTGTTTTTT
J: TRBJ1-5; D: TRBD1; V: TRBV5-4; size: .; CDR3: CASSFQGAGGFNQPQHF; DNA: TGTGCCAGCAGCTTCCAAGGGGCAGGGGGCTTCAATCAGCCCCAGCATTTT
J: TRBJ1-2; D: .; V: TRBV10-3; size: .; CDR3: CAINPTGSYGYTF; DNA: TGTGCCATCAACCCGACAGGATCCTATGGCTACACCTTC
J: TRBJ2-7; D: .; V: TRBV7-9; size: .; CDR3: CASSPSYEQYF; DNA: TGTGCCAGCAGTCCCTCCTACGAGCAGTACTTC
J: TRBJ2-7; D: .; V: TRBV3-1/TRBV3-2; size: .; CDR3: CASSHWGREQYF; DNA: TGTGCCAGCAGCCATTGGGGTCGGGAGCAGTACTTC
J: TRBJ2-1; D: .; V: TRBV5-5; size: .; CDR3: CASSLGAAGSYNEQFF; DNA: TGTGCCAGCAGCTTGGGGGCAGCGGGTTCTTACAATGAGCAGTTCTTC
J: TRBJ1-1; D: .; V: TRBV6-6; size: .; CDR3: CASSYSGGKPEAFF; DNA: TGTGCCAGCAGTTACTCGGGAGGGAAGCCTGAAGCTTTCTTT
J: TRBJ2-2; D: .; V: TRBV6-5; size: .; CDR3: CASSYTSRGNTGELFF; DNA: TGTGCCAGCAGTTACACTTCGCGGGGGAACACCGGGGAGCTGTTTTTT
J: TRBJ2-3; D: TRBD2; V: TRBV2; size: .; CDR3: CASSRLAGGQGDTQYF; DNA: TGTGCCAGCAGTCGACTAGCGGGGGGGCAGGGAGATACGCAGTATTTT
J: TRBJ1-2; D: .; V: TRBV14; size: .; CDR3: CASSQDASVGYGYTF; DNA: TGTGCCAGCAGCCAAGATGCGTCCGTCGGCTATGGCTACACCTTC
J: TRBJ2-5; D: .; V: TRBV5-1; size: .; CDR3: CASSFLAAFQETQYF; DNA: TGCGCCAGCAGCTTCTTGGCAGCCTTCCAAGAGACCCAGTACTTC
J: TRBJ1-6; D: TRBD1; V: TRBV6-5; size: .; CDR3: CASSYMGQGLSPLHF; DNA: TGTGCCAGCAGTTACATGGGACAGGGATTGTCACCCCTCCACTTT
J: TRBJ1-1; D: .; V: TRBV6-1; size: .; CDR3: CASSEGRGMNTEAFF; DNA: TGTGCCAGCAGTGAAGGGAGAGGGATGAACACTGAAGCTTTCTTT
J: TRBJ1-6; D: .; V: TRBV27; size: .; CDR3: CASSLSGVYNSPLHF; DNA: TGTGCCAGCAGTTTATCAGGGGTCTATAATTCACCCCTCCACTTT
J: TRBJ2-7; D: .; V: TRBV5-1; size: .; CDR3: CARRVSYEQYF; DNA: TGCGCTAGGAGGGTCTCCTACGAGCAGTACTTC
J: TRBJ1-2; D: .; V: TRBV5-1; size: .; CDR3: CASSLEQGYGYTF; DNA: TGCGCCAGCAGCTTGGAACAGGGATATGGCTACACCTTC
J: TRBJ1-2; D: TRBD1; V: TRBV5-1; size: .; CDR3: CASSTAGGEEGYTF; DNA: TGCGCCAGCAGCACCGCAGGGGGCGAGGAGGGCTACACCTTC
J: TRBJ2-3; D: .; V: TRBV5-8; size: .; CDR3: CASSSDPTGALPGTDTQYF; DNA: TGTGCCAGCAGCTCTGACCCTACCGGGGCGCTTCCTGGCACAGATACGCAGTATTTT
J: TRBJ2-3; D: .; V: TRBV15; size: .; CDR3: CATSRGGAAPTDTQYF; DNA: TGTGCCACCAGCAGGGGCGGGGCAGCCCCCACAGATACGCAGTATTTT
J: TRBJ1-5; D: .; V: TRBV5-5; size: once; CDR3: CASSLSREREPQHF; DNA: TGTGCCAGCAGCTTAAGTAGGGAACGGGAGCCCCAGCATTTT
J: TRBJ1-5; D: .; V: TRBV19; size: .; CDR3: CASSIAGRGQPQHF; DNA: TGTGCCAGTAGTATTGCTGGAAGGGGGCAGCCCCAGCATTTT
J: TRBJ2-1; D: TRBD2; V: TRBV2; size: .; CDR3: CASRLRSGGADNEQFF; DNA: TGTGCCAGCAGACTCCGTAGCGGGGGGGCCGACAATGAGCAGTTCTTC
J: TRBJ1-1; D: TRBD1; V: TRBV10-3; size: .; CDR3: CAIADRRTEAFF; DNA: TGTGCCATCGCGGACAGGCGGACTGAAGCTTTCTTT